The rows below give T cell receptor beta chains drawn from one sample of a study of blood T cell repertoires in COVID-19. Assay: immunoSEQ multiplex PCR; the TCRdb copy retains only in-frame clones and omits some. The profile shows about 51,000 clones, roughly 90% of them singletons. The sequencing input was peripheral blood. The receptor set was obtained from a man in his fifties with acute or convalescent COVID-19. The CDR3 runs from the conserved cysteine through the conserved F or W. Each record gives: D gene, V gene, J gene, clone size, CDR3 protein, CDR3 DNA. The D gene is left open where the match is weak. Expanded clones get a size class; other rows say once, few or many, or leave the size out.

TRBD1	TRBV2	TRBJ1-4	.	CASSVGTGAEKLFF	TGTGCCAGCAGTGTCGGGACAGGGGCGGAAAAACTGTTTTTT
TRBD1	TRBV7-9	TRBJ1-1	.	CASSLRTGWNTEAFF	TGTGCCAGCAGCTTAAGGACAGGATGGAACACTGAAGCTTTCTTT
.	TRBV3-1/TRBV3-2	TRBJ1-2	.	CASSQAGYGYTF	TGTGCCAGCAGCCAAGCAGGCTATGGCTACACCTTC
TRBD1	TRBV6-1	TRBJ2-7	few	CASSEGTGGQQYF	TGTGCCAGCAGTGAAGGGACAGGAGGCCAGCAGTACTTC
.	TRBV27	TRBJ2-1	.	CASNGGYEQFF	TGTGCCAGCAATGGAGGGTATGAGCAGTTCTTC
TRBD2	TRBV12-5	TRBJ2-1	.	CASGLTSGGTYNEQFF	TGTGCTAGTGGTTTAACTAGCGGGGGCACCTACAATGAGCAGTTCTTC
.	TRBV6-5	TRBJ2-3	.	CASSYGRLSVDTQYF	TGTGCCAGCAGTTACGGTCGACTTTCTGTAGATACGCAGTATTTT
.	TRBV20-1	TRBJ1-3	.	CVREAGNTIYF	TGCGTACGGGAGGCTGGAAACACCATATATTTT
.	TRBV7-2	TRBJ1-5	.	CASSLGGFSNQPQHF	TGTGCCAGCAGCTTAGGAGGTTTTAGCAATCAGCCCCAGCATTTT
TRBD1	TRBV12-3/TRBV12-4	TRBJ1-1	.	CASSQGANTEAFF	TGTGCCAGCAGCCAGGGGGCGAACACTGAAGCTTTCTTT
TRBD1	TRBV7-9	TRBJ2-5	once	CASSLAQGVETQYF	TGTGCCAGCAGCTTAGCACAGGGGGTAGAGACCCAGTACTTC
.	TRBV7-8	TRBJ1-2	.	CASSLTRDYAYTF	TGTGCCAGCAGCTTAACGCGCGACTACGCGTACACCTTC
.	TRBV5-1	TRBJ2-1	.	CASSGGEGGSYNEQFF	TGCGCCAGCAGCGGGGGTGAAGGGGGCTCCTACAATGAGCAGTTCTTC
.	TRBV24-1	TRBJ1-2	.	CATSAGAQRRDGYTF	TGTGCCACCAGTGCTGGGGCCCAGAGGAGGGATGGCTACACCTTC
.	TRBV7-3	TRBJ2-2	.	CASSRDSNTGELFF	TGTGCCAGCAGCCGGGACTCAAACACCGGGGAGCTGTTTTTT
TRBD1	TRBV23-1	TRBJ1-5	.	CASSQCPDRGILISQPQHF	TGCGCCAGCAGTCAATGTCCCGACAGGGGCATCCTTATTAGTCAGCCCCAGCATTTT
TRBD2	TRBV7-8	TRBJ2-1	.	CASSPPSVGTSGYNEQFF	TGTGCCAGCAGCCCCCCGTCGGTGGGGACTAGCGGTTACAATGAGCAGTTCTTC
.	TRBV19	TRBJ1-4	.	CASSARRGPNEKLFF	TGTGCCAGTAGTGCCCGCAGGGGCCCTAATGAAAAACTGTTTTTT
.	TRBV12-2	TRBJ2-3	.	CASRRASSGGANLGDTQYF	TGTGCAAGTCGCCGCGCCTCTAGCGGGGGGGCCAATCTAGGAGATACGCAGTATTTT
TRBD1	TRBV18	TRBJ2-5	once	CASSPGQVETQYF	TGTGCCAGCTCACCGGGACAGGTGGAGACCCAGTACTTC
.	TRBV7-6	TRBJ2-7	.	CASSPLGATYEQYF	TGTGCCAGCAGCCCTCTTGGAGCTACCTACGAGCAGTACTTC
.	TRBV7-6	TRBJ2-2	.	CASSLGGTLTGELFF	TGTGCCAGCAGCTTAGGAGGGACACTAACCGGGGAGCTGTTTTTT
.	TRBV2	TRBJ2-3	.	CASSEQGYGTQYF	TGTGCCAGCAGTGAACAGGGCTACGGTACGCAGTATTTT
.	TRBV10-3	TRBJ1-3	once	CAISESYAASGNTIYF	TGTGCCATCAGTGAGTCGTACGCGGCCTCCGGAAACACCATATATTTT
TRBD1	TRBV28	TRBJ2-7	.	CASSPPGQGVSYEQYF	TGTGCCAGCAGTCCTCCGGGACAGGGGGTCTCCTACGAGCAGTACTTC
TRBD2	TRBV7-2	TRBJ2-1	once	CASRLSGGAKNEQFF	TGTGCCAGCAGGTTGAGCGGGGGGGCCAAGAATGAGCAGTTCTTC
.	TRBV7-2	TRBJ2-1	.	CASKGYNEQFF	TGTGCCAGCAAGGGGTACAATGAGCAGTTCTTC
.	TRBV13	TRBJ1-2	.	CASSLSSRGFGYGYTF	TGTGCCAGCAGCTTAAGTTCAAGGGGCTTTGGGTATGGCTACACCTTC
.	TRBV5-6	TRBJ1-6	.	CASSSAGGGSSYNSPLHF	TGTGCCAGCAGCTCGGCGGGCGGGGGAAGCTCCTATAATTCACCCCTCCACTTT
.	TRBV6-5	TRBJ1-2	.	CASSYRIPRQNYGYTF	TGTGCCAGCAGTTATAGAATTCCCCGACAGAACTATGGCTACACCTTC
.	TRBV20-1	TRBJ2-7	.	CSATDREAEQYF	TGCAGTGCTACTGACAGGGAGGCCGAGCAGTACTTC
.	TRBV30	TRBJ1-5	.	CAWSSRDHQPQHF	TGTGCCTGGAGTTCCAGGGATCATCAGCCCCAGCATTTT
.	TRBV10-1	TRBJ2-4	.	CASRWSGPAKNIQYF	TGCGCCAGCAGGTGGTCAGGGCCTGCCAAAAACATTCAGTACTTC
TRBD1	TRBV5-1	TRBJ2-7	.	CASSFEGQGTEQYF	TGCGCCAGCAGCTTCGAAGGACAGGGAACCGAGCAGTACTTC
TRBD1	TRBV2	TRBJ2-3	.	CASSPGQGADTQYF	TGTGCCAGCAGTCCGGGACAGGGTGCAGATACGCAGTATTTT
TRBD1	TRBV6-5	TRBJ1-5	.	CASSNRGEGSPQHF	TGTGCCAGCAGTAACAGGGGGGAGGGCAGCCCCCAGCATTTT
.	TRBV6-6	TRBJ2-7	.	CASSYDRSYEQYF	TGTGCCAGCAGTTACGACAGATCCTACGAGCAGTACTTC